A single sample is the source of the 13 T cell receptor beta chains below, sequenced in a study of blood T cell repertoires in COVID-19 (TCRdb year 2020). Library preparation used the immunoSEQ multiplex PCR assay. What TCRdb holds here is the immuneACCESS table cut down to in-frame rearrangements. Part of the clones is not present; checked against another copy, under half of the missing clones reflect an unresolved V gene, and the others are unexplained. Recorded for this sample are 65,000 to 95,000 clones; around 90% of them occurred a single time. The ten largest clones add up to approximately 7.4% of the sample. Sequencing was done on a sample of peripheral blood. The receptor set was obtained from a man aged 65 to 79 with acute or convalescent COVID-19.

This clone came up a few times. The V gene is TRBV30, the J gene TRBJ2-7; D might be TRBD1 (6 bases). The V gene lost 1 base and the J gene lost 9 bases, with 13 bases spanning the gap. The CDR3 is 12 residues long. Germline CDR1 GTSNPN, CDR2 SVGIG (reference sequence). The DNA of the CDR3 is TGTGCCTGGAGTGACAGGGCGATGGGGCAGTACTTC. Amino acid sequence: CAWSDRAMGQYF.

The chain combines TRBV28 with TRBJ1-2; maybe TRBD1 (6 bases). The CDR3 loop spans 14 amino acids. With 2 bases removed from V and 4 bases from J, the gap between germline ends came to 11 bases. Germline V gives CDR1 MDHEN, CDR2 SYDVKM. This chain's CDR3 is CASSLNREGYGYTF. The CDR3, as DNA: TGTGCCAGCAGTTTAAACAGGGAGGGCTATGGCTACACCTTC.

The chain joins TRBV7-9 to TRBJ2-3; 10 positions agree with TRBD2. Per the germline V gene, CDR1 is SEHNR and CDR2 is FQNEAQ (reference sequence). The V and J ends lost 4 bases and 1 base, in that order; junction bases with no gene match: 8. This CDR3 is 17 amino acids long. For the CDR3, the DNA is TGTGCCAGCAGCTCGCCCCGTCTAGCGGGGGGCACAGATACGCAGTATTTT. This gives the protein CASSSPRLAGGTDTQYF.

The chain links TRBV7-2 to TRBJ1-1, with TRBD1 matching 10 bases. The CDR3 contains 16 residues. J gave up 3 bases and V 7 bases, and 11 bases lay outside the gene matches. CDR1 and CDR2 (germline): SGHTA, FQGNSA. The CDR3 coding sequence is TGTGCCAGCACCTCTCGCGACAGGGGGCGATACACTGAAGCTTTCTTT. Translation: CASTSRDRGRYTEAFF.

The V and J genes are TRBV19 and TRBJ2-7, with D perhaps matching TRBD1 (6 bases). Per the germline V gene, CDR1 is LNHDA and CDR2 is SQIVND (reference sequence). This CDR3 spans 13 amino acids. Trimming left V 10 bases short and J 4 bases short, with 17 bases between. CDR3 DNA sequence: TGTGCCATTACAAAGGGACATCAATACGAGCAGTACTTC. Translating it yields CAITKGHQYEQYF.

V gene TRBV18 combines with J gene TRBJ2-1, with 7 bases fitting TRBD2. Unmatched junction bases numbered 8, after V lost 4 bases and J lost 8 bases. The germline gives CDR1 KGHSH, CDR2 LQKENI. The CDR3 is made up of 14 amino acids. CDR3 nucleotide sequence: TGTGCCAGCTCACGGGCGGGAGTGATCGATGAGCAGTTCTTC. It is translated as CASSRAGVIDEQFF.

CDR3 DNA: TGTGCCAGCAGACTACAGGGGGCGGCGATGAACACTGAAGCTTTCTTT. Protein: CASRLQGAAMNTEAFF. The chain couples TRBV7-9 to TRBJ1-1; 9 nucleotides line up with TRBD1. The germline CDR1 and CDR2 sequences are SEHNR and FQNEAQ (reference sequence). This CDR3 contains 16 residues. The trim removed 6 bases at V and 0 bases at J, leaving 8 bases unmatched.

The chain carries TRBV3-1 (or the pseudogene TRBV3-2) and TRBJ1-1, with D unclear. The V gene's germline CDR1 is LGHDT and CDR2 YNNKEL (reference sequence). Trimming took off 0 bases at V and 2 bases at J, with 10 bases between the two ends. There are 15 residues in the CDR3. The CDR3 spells CASSQELLANTEAFF. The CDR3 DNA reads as TGTGCCAGCAGCCAAGAATTATTGGCCAACACTGAAGCTTTCTTT.

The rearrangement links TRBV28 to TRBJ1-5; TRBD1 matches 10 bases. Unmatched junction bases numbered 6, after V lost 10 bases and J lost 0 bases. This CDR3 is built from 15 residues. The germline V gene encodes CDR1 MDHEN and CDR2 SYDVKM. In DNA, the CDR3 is TGTGCCATACGGACAGGGGGAAATAGCAATCAGCCCCAGCATTTT. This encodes CAIRTGGNSNQPQHF.

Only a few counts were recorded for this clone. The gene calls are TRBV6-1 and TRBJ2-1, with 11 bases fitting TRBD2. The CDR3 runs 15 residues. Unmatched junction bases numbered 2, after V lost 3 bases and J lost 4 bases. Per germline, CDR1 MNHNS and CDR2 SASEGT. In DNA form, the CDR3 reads TGTGCCAGCAGTGAGGGACTAGCGGAGTACAATGAGCAGTTCTTC. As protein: CASSEGLAEYNEQFF.

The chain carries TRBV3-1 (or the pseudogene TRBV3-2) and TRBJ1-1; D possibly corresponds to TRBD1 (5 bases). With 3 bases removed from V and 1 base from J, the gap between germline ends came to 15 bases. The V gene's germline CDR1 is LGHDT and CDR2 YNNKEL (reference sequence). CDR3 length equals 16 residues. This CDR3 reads CASSQWGGMANTEAFF. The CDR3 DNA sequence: TGTGCCAGCAGCCAGTGGGGGGGGATGGCGAACACTGAAGCTTTCTTT.

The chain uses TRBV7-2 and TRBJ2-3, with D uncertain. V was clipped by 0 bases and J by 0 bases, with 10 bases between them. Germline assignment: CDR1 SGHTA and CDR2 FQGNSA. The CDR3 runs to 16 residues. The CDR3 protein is CASSLAFAVSTDTQYF. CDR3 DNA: TGTGCCAGCAGCTTAGCCTTCGCGGTAAGCACAGATACGCAGTATTTT.

The CDR3 here is CASRAGRDSTDTQYF. The CDR3 DNA reads TGCGCCAGCCGAGCAGGGCGGGATAGCACAGATACGCAGTATTTT. The chain has TRBV4-1 and TRBJ2-3, with TRBD2 as a possible D gene (6 bases). CDR1 is MGHRA and CDR2 is YSYEKL in the germline V gene. Trimming removed 8 bases from V and 0 bases from J, with 15 bases in between. The CDR3 runs 15 residues.